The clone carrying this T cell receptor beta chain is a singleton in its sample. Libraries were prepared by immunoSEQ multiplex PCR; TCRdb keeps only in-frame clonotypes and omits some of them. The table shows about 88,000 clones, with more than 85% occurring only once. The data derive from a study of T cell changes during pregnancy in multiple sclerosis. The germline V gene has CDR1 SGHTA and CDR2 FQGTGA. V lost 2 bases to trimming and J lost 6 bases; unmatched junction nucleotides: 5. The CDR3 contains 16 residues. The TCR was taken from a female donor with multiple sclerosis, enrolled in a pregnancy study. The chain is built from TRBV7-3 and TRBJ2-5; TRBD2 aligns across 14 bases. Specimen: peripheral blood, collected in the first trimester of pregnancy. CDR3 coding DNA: TGTGCCAGCAGCTTATATGGGACTAGCGGGAGAAAGACCCAGTACTTC. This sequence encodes CASSLYGTSGRKTQYF.